One sample yielded the 10 T cell receptor beta chains listed below, sequenced in a study of CD8+CD57+ T cells in acquired aplastic anemia. CDR3 and TCR beta VDJ profiling relied on a genomic DNA template. TCRdb independently ran MiXCR on the reads; one entry per CDR3 protein. The table has a few hundred thousand distinct CDR3 sequences, roughly 50% seen once. The sequenced material came from sorted CD4+, CD8+, or CD8+CD57+ T cells (not recorded which) from PBMCs. Receptors were obtained from a human donor with severe aplastic anemia or a healthy control (not recorded which).

The chain uses TRBV19 and TRBJ2-1, with no clear D. V was cut by 5 bases and J by 2 bases, with 7 bases left in between. This CDR3 has 13 amino acids. Germline CDR1 and CDR2: LNHDA and SQIVND (reference sequence). The CDR3 nucleotides read TGTGCCAGTAGTTGGCAGCCCTACAATGAGCAGTTCTTC. This encodes CASSWQPYNEQFF. Full variable domain (remainder filled in from reference TRBV19 and TRBJ2-1): DGGITQSPKYLFRKEGQNVTLSCEQNLNHDAMYWYRQDPGQGLRLIYYSQIVNDFQKGDIAEGYSVSREKKESFPLTVTSAQKNPTAFYLCASSWQPYNEQFFGPGTRLTVL.

V gene TRBV24-1 combines with J gene TRBJ2-3; D perhaps matches TRBD2 (5 bases). Trimming took 9 bases from V and 7 from J, leaving 16 bases between them. This CDR3 contains 13 residues. Per the germline V gene, CDR1 is KGHDR and CDR2 is SFDVKD. CDR3 loop: CATVPGSGNTQYF. The CDR3 DNA sequence: TGTGCCACCGTTCCGGGGTCCGGAAATACGCAGTATTTT.

This clonotype came up many times. CDR3 residues: CASTPRPETRDYTF. The CDR3 region has the DNA TGTGCCAGCACCCCTCGGCCCGAGACACGAGACTACACCTTC. V gene TRBV3-1 combines with J gene TRBJ1-2; no firm D call. Trimming removed 7 bases from V and 10 bases from J, with 22 bases in between. The germline V gene encodes CDR1 LGHDT and CDR2 YNNKEL (reference sequence). This CDR3 is 14 amino acids long.

The V and J genes are TRBV10-3 and TRBJ1-2; 7 positions match TRBD1. Looked up from germline, CDR1 is ENHRY and CDR2 is SYGVKD. V shed 7 bases and J 1 base; nucleotides not matched to a gene: 6. The CDR3 length is 14 residues. The CDR3 loop reads CAITLDRVNYGYTF. The CDR3 nucleotides are TGTGCCATCACCCTCGACAGGGTTAACTATGGCTACACCTTC.

A remark on this clonotype: Sequence at one end of the junction differs from germline and may be a read error. The chain recombines TRBV7-3 with TRBJ2-5; weak D call: TRBD2 (6 bases). The CDR3 has 15 residues. Germline CDR1 reads SGHTA; CDR2 reads FQGTGA. CDR3 sequence (DNA): TGCGCCAGCAGCCAACTGGGACTGCGTCAAGAGACCCAGTACTTC. Amino acid sequence: CASSQLGLRQETQYF. The variable domain in full, with the rest retrieved from reference TRBV7-3 and TRBJ2-5, is GAGVSQTPSNKVTEKGKYVELRCDPISGHTALYWYRQSLGQGPEFLIYFQGTGAADDSGLPNDRFFAVRPEGSVSTLKIQRTERGDSAVYLCASSQLGLRQETQYFGPGTRLLVL.

This clonotype was recorded many times. The CDR3 spells CASSLREYQPQHF. Here the CDR3 DNA reads TGTGCCAGTAGTCTAAGGGAGTATCAGCCCCAGCATTTT. The chain combines TRBV19 with TRBJ1-5; D is uncertain. Per germline, CDR1 LNHDA and CDR2 SQIVND (reference sequence). This CDR3 has 13 amino acids. V shed 5 bases and J shed 5 bases, with 10 bases lying between them.

The V gene is TRBV19, the J gene TRBJ2-1, with 11 bases aligning to TRBD2. The germline V gene encodes CDR1 LNHDA and CDR2 SQIVND (reference sequence). The V and J ends lost 3 bases and 6 bases, in that order; junction bases with no gene match: 1. CDR3 length: 14 residues. The CDR3 bases are TGTGCCAGTAGTATTAGCGGGAGGGCCAATGAGCAGTTCTTC. Translated: CASSISGRANEQFF.

At least ten counts were recorded for this clonotype. V usage is TRBV9 and J usage is TRBJ1-1; D might be TRBD1 (5 bases). The CDR3 spans 15 residues. Trimming pared 4 bases from V and 3 bases from J, leaving 16 bases between. CDR1 and CDR2 from the germline V gene are SGDLS and YYNGEE. This chain's CDR3 is CASSFGHGRDTEAFF. The CDR3, as DNA: TGTGCCAGCAGCTTCGGACACGGCCGGGACACTGAAGCTTTCTTT. The full variable domain, in which reference TRBV9 and TRBJ1-1 provide the parts outside the CDR3, is DSGVTQTPKHLITATGQRVTLRCSPRSGDLSVYWYQQSLDQGLQFLIQYYNGEERAKGNILERFSAQQFPDLHSELNLSSLELGDSALYFCASSFGHGRDTEAFFGQGTRLTVV.

As regards this clonotype: Being one base from a much bigger clone, this may be a read error. V and J are TRBV30 and TRBJ1-1; possibly TRBD1 for D (6 bases). The V gene lost 1 base and the J gene lost 11 bases, with 17 bases spanning the gap. CDR1 is GTSNPN and CDR2 is SVGIG in the germline V gene (reference sequence). The CDR3 contains 13 residues. CDR3: CAWSEQGLSAAFF. DNA of the CDR3: TGTGCCTGGAGTGAACAGGGTCTTTCCGCGGCTTTCTTT. Variable domain in full (rest from reference TRBV30 and TRBJ1-1): SQTIHQWPATLVQPVGSPLSLECTVEGTSNPNLYWYRQAAGRGLQLLFYSVGIGQISSEVPQNLSASRPQDRQFILSSKKLLLSDSGFYLCAWSEQGLSAAFFGQGTRLTVV.

This clonotype was counted ten times or more. The rearrangement links TRBV6-5 to TRBJ1-6, with 9 bases aligning to TRBD1. The CDR3 spans 17 residues. CDR1 and CDR2 from the germline V gene are MNHEY and SVGAGI. The V gene end was trimmed by 5 bases and the J gene end by 10 bases; junction bases not matched to a gene: 15. CDR3 in amino acids: CASSMGQGLDGYSPLHF. CDR3 DNA: TGTGCCAGCAGTATGGGACAGGGATTGGACGGATACTCACCCCTCCACTTT.